This passage covers 9 T cell receptor beta chains from one sample sequenced in a study of blood T cells in healthy people across ages. A sample-barcoded 5' primer and a J-beta primer mix were used in a second PCR of roughly 6 to 11 cycles. Each CDR3 protein is one row after TCRdb ran MiXCR on the 5' RACE reads. Found here are about 1.4 million distinct CDR3 sequences, roughly 60% of them singletons; the top ten hold 6.5% to 8.5%. Material: blood. The receptor source for this set is a man aged 18 to 29 in good health.

This chain links TRBV7-2 with TRBJ1-6; 7 positions match TRBD1. The trim removed 2 bases at V and 7 bases at J, leaving 5 bases unmatched. The CDR3 length is 15 residues. Germline values: CDR1 SGHTA, CDR2 FQGNSA. The CDR3 coding sequence is TGTGCCAGCAGCTTACACAGGGGAGGCAATTCACCCCTCCACTTT. It codes for CASSLHRGGNSPLHF. Based on the CDR3 plus reference TRBV7-2 and TRBJ1-6, the full variable domain is GAGVSQSPSNKVTEKGKDVELRCDPISGHTALYWYRQSLGQGLEFLIYFQGNSAPDKSGLPSDRFSAERTGGSVSTLTIQRTQQEDSAVYLCASSLHRGGNSPLHFGNGTRLTVT.

The chain combines TRBV5-1 with TRBJ2-7; 7 nucleotides align to TRBD2. V was clipped by 6 bases and J by 2 bases; unmatched bases: 8. The CDR3 is 14 amino acids. Per the germline V gene, CDR1 is SGHRS and CDR2 is YFSETQ. The DNA of the CDR3 is TGCGCCAGCAACTCCGGGAGGTCCCCCTACGAGCAGTACTTC. Protein sequence: CASNSGRSPYEQYF.

The chain joins TRBV11-2 to TRBJ2-1, with 11 bases lining up with TRBD2. This CDR3 has 15 residues. CDR1 and CDR2 from the germline V gene are SGHAT and FQNNGV. Trimming cost V 6 bases and J 10 bases; bases outside gene matches: 11. Here the CDR3 DNA reads TGTGCCAGCAGTCAGATAGCGGGGGGGGTCAGGGAGCAGTTCTTC. Amino acid sequence: CASSQIAGGVREQFF.

CDR3 region: CASSNRDRRGTDTQYF. The CDR3 DNA is TGTGCCAGCAGCAACCGGGACAGGCGGGGCACAGATACGCAGTATTTT. The V and J genes are TRBV21-1 and TRBJ2-3; the D call in the table, TRBD1, was not verified against the DNA. TRBV21-1 is a pseudogene segment. The CDR3 contains 16 residues.

The chain carries TRBV5-6 and TRBJ2-3; D call uncertain. V was clipped by 0 bases and J by 3 bases, with 8 bases between them. This CDR3 contains 14 residues. Germline V lookup: CDR1 SGHDT, CDR2 YYEEEE. As DNA, the CDR3 is TGTGCCAGCAGCTTGGGGGCGCAAACAGATACGCAGTATTTT. This translates into CASSLGAQTDTQYF.

The gene calls are TRBV20-1 and TRBJ2-2; D is possibly TRBD1 (5 bases). V was pared by 1 base and J by 6 bases, with 9 bases between. CDR1 is DFQATT and CDR2 is SNEGSKA in the germline V gene (reference sequence). This CDR3 comprises 13 residues. The CDR3: CSARGTGAGELFF. The CDR3 DNA reads TGCAGTGCTAGAGGAACAGGCGCCGGGGAGCTGTTTTTT.

The chain joins TRBV4-2 to TRBJ2-3; a weak D match, TRBD2 (5 bases). CDR1 and CDR2 (germline): LGHNA, YNFKEQ. V lost 0 bases and J 7 bases, leaving 17 bases between the germline ends. The CDR3 has 16 amino acids. The DNA for the CDR3 is TGTGCCAGCAGCCAAGAAGGGCTAGCCCAAGAGAATACGCAGTATTTT. Encoded protein: CASSQEGLAQENTQYF.

The rearrangement links TRBV11-1 to TRBJ2-1; 8 bases fit TRBD2. This CDR3 spans 15 amino acids. V shed 2 bases and J 5 bases; nucleotides not matched to a gene: 5. Germline lookup yields CDR1 SGHAT and CDR2 FQDESV (reference sequence). The CDR3 region has the DNA TGTGCCAGCAGCTTAACAGCGGGGGAACACAATGAGCAGTTCTTC. Its protein is CASSLTAGEHNEQFF.

V gene TRBV29-1 combines with J gene TRBJ2-7; 7 bases align to TRBD2. The CDR3 loop spans 12 amino acids. Trimming at V came to 5 bases and at J to 3 bases, leaving 4 bases not matched to a gene. Germline V gene data show CDR1 as SQVTM and CDR2 as ANQGSEA. The CDR3 spells CSVYPGGYEQYF. Here the CDR3 DNA reads TGCAGCGTTTACCCGGGAGGCTACGAGCAGTACTTC.